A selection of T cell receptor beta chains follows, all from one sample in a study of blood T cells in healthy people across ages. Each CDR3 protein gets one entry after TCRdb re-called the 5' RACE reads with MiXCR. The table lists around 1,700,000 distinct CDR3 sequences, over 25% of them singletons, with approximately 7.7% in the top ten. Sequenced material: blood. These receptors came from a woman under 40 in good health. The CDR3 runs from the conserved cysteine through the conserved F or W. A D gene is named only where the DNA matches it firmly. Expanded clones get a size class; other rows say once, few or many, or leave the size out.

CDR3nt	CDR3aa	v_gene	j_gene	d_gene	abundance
TGCGCCAGCAGCGCGGAGACAGGGAGTATTGGGCAGTACTTC	CASSAETGSIGQYF	TRBV5-1	TRBJ2-5	TRBD1	once
TGCAGTGCTAGAGAAGGCGGGAGCTTTCGGGAGACCCAGTACTTC	CSAREGGSFRETQYF	TRBV20-1	TRBJ2-5	TRBD2	many
TGCGCCAGCAGCGCCCTTAGCTCTGGGGCCAACGTCCTGACTTTC	CASSALSSGANVLTF	TRBV28	TRBJ2-6	-	many
TGTGCCAGCAGAACTACTAGCGGGGCACAGTTCTTC	CASRTTSGAQFF	TRBV12-3/TRBV12-4	TRBJ2-1	TRBD2	-
TGCAGTGCCAACAGGGGAAACATTCAGTACTTC	CSANRGNIQYF	TRBV20-1	TRBJ2-4	TRBD1	many
TGTGCCAGCAGTTTGACAGTCTATAGCAATCAGCCCCAGCATTTT	CASSLTVYSNQPQHF	TRBV6-5	TRBJ1-5	-	few
TGTGCCAGCAGCCACTCCGGAGGGGGACAGGGATGGGGCTACACCTTC	CASSHSGGGQGWGYTF	TRBV9	TRBJ1-2	TRBD1	-
TGTGCCAGCAGCCAAGCCAGCGGGGGGTACAATGAGCAGTACTTC	CASSQASGGYNEQYF	TRBV3-1	TRBJ2-4	TRBD2	-
TGTGCCAGCAGTGAATCAAGGGTCGAGCAGTACTTC	CASSESRVEQYF	TRBV2	TRBJ2-7	-	many
TGCAGTGCTAGTCCCTGGACAGGGTTGGTAGCTGAAGCTTTCTTT	CSASPWTGLVAEAFF	TRBV20-1	TRBJ1-1	TRBD1	-
TGCAGCGTTCGGAGACAGGGCACAGATACGCAGTATTTT	CSVRRQGTDTQYF	TRBV29-1	TRBJ2-3	-	few